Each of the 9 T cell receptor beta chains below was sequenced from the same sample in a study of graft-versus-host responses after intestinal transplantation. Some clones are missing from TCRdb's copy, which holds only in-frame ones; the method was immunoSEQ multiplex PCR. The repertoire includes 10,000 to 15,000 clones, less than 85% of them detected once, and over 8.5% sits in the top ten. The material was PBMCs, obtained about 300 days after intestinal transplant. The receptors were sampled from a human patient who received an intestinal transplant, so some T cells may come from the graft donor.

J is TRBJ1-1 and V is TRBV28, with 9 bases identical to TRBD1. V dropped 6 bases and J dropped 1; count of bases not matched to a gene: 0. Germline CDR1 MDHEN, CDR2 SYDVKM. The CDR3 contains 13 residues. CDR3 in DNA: TGTGCCAGCAGGACAGGGGGGAACACTGAAGCTTTCTTT. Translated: CASRTGGNTEAFF.

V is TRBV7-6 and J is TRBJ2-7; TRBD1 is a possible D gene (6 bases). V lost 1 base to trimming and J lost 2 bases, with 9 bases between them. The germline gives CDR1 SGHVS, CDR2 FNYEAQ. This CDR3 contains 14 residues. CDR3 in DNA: TGTGCCAGCAGCTTAGAGGGGGAAACCTACGAGCAGTACTTC. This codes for CASSLEGETYEQYF.

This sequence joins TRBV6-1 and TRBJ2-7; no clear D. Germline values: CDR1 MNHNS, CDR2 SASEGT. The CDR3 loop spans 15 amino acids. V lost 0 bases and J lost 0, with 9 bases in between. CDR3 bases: TGTGCCAGCAGTGAAGCAGGAGACAACTCCTACGAGCAGTACTTC. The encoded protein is CASSEAGDNSYEQYF.

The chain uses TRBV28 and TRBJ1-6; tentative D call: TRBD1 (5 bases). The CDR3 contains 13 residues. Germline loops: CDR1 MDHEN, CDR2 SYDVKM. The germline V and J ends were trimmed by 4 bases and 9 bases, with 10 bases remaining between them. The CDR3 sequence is CASSSGGVSPLHF. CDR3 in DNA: TGTGCCAGCAGTTCGGGGGGGGTTTCACCCCTCCACTTT.

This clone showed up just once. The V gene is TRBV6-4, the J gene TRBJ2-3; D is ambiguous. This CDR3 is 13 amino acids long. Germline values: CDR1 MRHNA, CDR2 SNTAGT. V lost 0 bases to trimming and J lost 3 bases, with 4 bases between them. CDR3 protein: CASSDSTTDTQYF. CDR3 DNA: TGTGCCAGCAGTGACTCGACAACAGATACGCAGTATTTT.

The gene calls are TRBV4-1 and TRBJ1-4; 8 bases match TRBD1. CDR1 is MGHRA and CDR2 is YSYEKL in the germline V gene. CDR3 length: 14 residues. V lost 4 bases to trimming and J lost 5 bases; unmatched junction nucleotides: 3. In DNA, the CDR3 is TGCGCCAGCAGCCCGGGACAGGCAAATGAAAAACTGTTTTTT. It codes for CASSPGQANEKLFF.

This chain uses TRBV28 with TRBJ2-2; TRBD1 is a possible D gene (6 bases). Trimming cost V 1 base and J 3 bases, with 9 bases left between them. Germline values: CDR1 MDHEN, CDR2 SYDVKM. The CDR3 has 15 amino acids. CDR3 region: CASSLSDSYTGELFF. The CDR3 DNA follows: TGTGCCAGCAGTTTATCGGACAGTTACACCGGGGAGCTGTTTTTT. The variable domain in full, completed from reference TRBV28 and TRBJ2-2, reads DVKVTQSSRYLVKRTGEKVFLECVQDMDHENMFWYRQDPGLGLRLIYFSYDVKMKEKGDIPEGYSVSREKKERFSLILESASTNQTSMYLCASSLSDSYTGELFFGEGSRLTVL.

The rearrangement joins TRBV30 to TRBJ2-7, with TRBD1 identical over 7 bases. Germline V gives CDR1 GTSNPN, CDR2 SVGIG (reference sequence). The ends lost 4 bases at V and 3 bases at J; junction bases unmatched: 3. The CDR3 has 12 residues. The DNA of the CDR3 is TGTGCCTGGACGGGACAGTACTACGAGCAGTACTTC. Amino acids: CAWTGQYYEQYF.

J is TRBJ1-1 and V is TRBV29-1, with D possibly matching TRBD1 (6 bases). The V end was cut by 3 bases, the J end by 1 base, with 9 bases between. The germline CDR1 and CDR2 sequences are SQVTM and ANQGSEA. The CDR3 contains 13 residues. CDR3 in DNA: TGCAGCGTTGAGGAGACAGGGAACACTGAAGCTTTCTTT. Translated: CSVEETGNTEAFF.